Following are 26 T cell receptor beta chains from one sample sequenced in a study of regulatory T cells in long-lasting Graves disease. The time point denotes: newly diagnosed GD, antithyroid drugs for less than 3 months. PBMC-extracted RNA yielded the TCR library. Arm-PCR with iRepertoire HTBI primers amplified the CDR3 regions for these TCR beta libraries. TCRdb called the multiplex PCR reads again in MiXCR, with one record for every CDR3 protein. The data hold some 250,000 distinct CDR3 sequences, with roughly 18% observed a single time. The input for sequencing was peripheral blood mononuclear cells (PBMCs), taken at new diagnosis, from a patient treated with antithyroid drugs. The source is a female donor with Graves disease.

Details on this clonotype: A much more abundant neighbour one base away suggests this may be a read error. V gene TRBV28 combines with J gene TRBJ1-1; D remains ambiguous. The CDR3 contains 13 residues. Germline V gene data show CDR1 as MDHEN and CDR2 as SYDVKM. The CDR3 loop is CTSSFIGSTEAFF. The DNA of the CDR3 is TGTACCAGCAGTTTTATTGGGTCCACTGAAGCTTTCTTT.

This clonotype was recorded at least ten times. V and J are TRBV5-8 and TRBJ2-4; D gene ambiguous. This CDR3 spans 13 amino acids. V lost 2 bases and J lost 6, with 9 bases in between. Germline CDR1 and CDR2: SGHTS and YDEGEE. The CDR3 protein is CASSFSIPNIQYF. Written as DNA, the CDR3 is TGTGCCAGCAGCTTCTCAATCCCAAACATTCAGTACTTC.

This clonotype showed up many times. V is TRBV15 and J is TRBJ2-3, with D possibly matching TRBD1 (5 bases). The CDR3 runs to 15 residues. CDR1 LNHNV and CDR2 YYDKDF come from the germline V gene (reference sequence). Trimming took 1 base from V and 2 from J, leaving 10 bases between them. As DNA, the CDR3 is TGTGCCACCAGCAGAGGACAGTCCACCACAGATACGCAGTATTTT. Translating gives CATSRGQSTTDTQYF.

The sample holds many counts of this clonotype. One end of the junction fails to match germline, which may point to a read error. The chain employs TRBV7-7 and TRBJ2-1; 14 bases align to TRBD2. From germline, CDR1 is SSHAT and CDR2 FNYEAQ (reference sequence). The CDR3 extends over 17 amino acids. This CDR3 is CASSLGGGLAGVDEQFF. Here the CDR3 DNA reads TGTGCTAGCAGCTTAGGTGGGGGACTAGCGGGAGTGGATGAGCAGTTCTTC.

The table lists this clonotype with many counts. A single base separates this from a much larger clone, so it may be a read error. The J gene is TRBJ2-7, the V gene TRBV30, with unresolved D. Trimming left V 0 bases short and J 8 bases short, with 8 bases between. The CDR3 is 11 amino acids. Looked up from germline, CDR1 is GTSNPN and CDR2 is SVGIG (reference sequence). The CDR3 protein is CAWSVLGKQYF. DNA for the CDR3: TGTGCCTGGAGTGTACTGGGGAAGCAGTACTTC.

This clonotype was recorded at least ten times. The chain couples TRBV20-1 to TRBJ2-7, with 13 nucleotides matching TRBD2. From germline, CDR1 is DFQATT and CDR2 SNEGSKA (reference sequence). The CDR3 totals 15 residues. Trimming took 4 bases from V and 4 from J; bases not matched to a gene: 7. CDR3 amino acids: CSAKIGLAGVYEQYF. CDR3 coding DNA: TGCAGTGCTAAAATTGGACTAGCGGGGGTTTACGAGCAGTACTTC.

This clonotype was recorded many times. This sequence joins TRBV6-5 and TRBJ2-1; perhaps TRBD2 as D (6 bases). Germline V CDR1 and CDR2: MNHEY, SVGAGI. V was shortened by 0 bases and J by 4 bases, with 13 bases between the two germline ends. CDR3 length: 16 amino acids. DNA of the CDR3: TGTGCCAGCAGTTACTCTTTAGCGGATTTATACAATGAGCAGTTCTTC. This sequence encodes CASSYSLADLYNEQFF.

This clonotype occurred many times. The chain carries TRBV6-2 or TRBV6-3 and TRBJ2-5; D may be TRBD1 (5 bases). This CDR3 has 14 residues. Trimming left V 5 bases short and J 2 bases short, with 12 bases between. Per germline, CDR1 MNHEY and CDR2 SVGEGT. CDR3 DNA sequence: TGTGCCAGCAGTGAACAGGCAGGGCAAGAGACCCAGTACTTC. This gives the protein CASSEQAGQETQYF.

This clonotype turned up a few times. The chain joins TRBV5-1 to TRBJ2-1; 15 bases agree with TRBD2. Germline assignment: CDR1 SGHRS and CDR2 YFSETQ. Germline trimming cut 4 bases from V and 2 bases from J; bases unmatched to any gene: 7. The CDR3 runs to 18 residues. The CDR3 region is CASSRGGLAGGPYNEQFF. In DNA form, the CDR3 reads TGCGCCAGCAGCCGTGGGGGACTAGCGGGAGGTCCCTACAATGAGCAGTTCTTC.

This clonotype came up many times. This chain links TRBV6-2 or TRBV6-3 with TRBJ1-2; D not resolved. The germline V gene has CDR1 MNHEY and CDR2 SVGEGT. V dropped 6 bases and J dropped 8 bases, with 22 bases sitting between them. The CDR3 extends over 15 amino acids. CDR3 in amino acids: CASSQQSGVAGGYTF. In DNA, the CDR3 is TGTGCCAGCAGCCAACAATCCGGGGTAGCGGGAGGCTACACCTTC.

This clonotype has at least ten counts. The J gene is TRBJ1-1, the V gene TRBV2; D not certain. This CDR3 is 13 amino acids long. The V gene's germline CDR1 is SNHLY and CDR2 FYNNEI. The V and J ends lost 4 bases and 11 bases respectively, with 17 bases between them. CDR3 amino acids: CASSGSRDGEAFF. The DNA of the CDR3 is TGTGCCAGCAGTGGTAGCAGAGACGGCGAGGCTTTCTTT.

Many counts were recorded for this clonotype. This rearrangement joins TRBV24-1 to TRBJ2-1; D is perhaps TRBD1 (5 bases). From germline, CDR1 is KGHDR and CDR2 SFDVKD. Between the trimmed V and J ends, which lost 4 bases and 3 bases, there was a span of 6 bases. The CDR3 is made up of 13 amino acids. CDR3 sequence: CATSDQGYNEQFF. The CDR3 DNA reads as TGTGCCACCAGTGACCAGGGCTACAATGAGCAGTTCTTC.

This clonotype was counted only a few times. The rearrangement uses TRBV5-1 and TRBJ2-7; 8 positions agree with TRBD1. CDR1 is SGHRS and CDR2 is YFSETQ in the germline V gene. The CDR3 totals 14 residues. The V gene end was trimmed by 5 bases and the J gene end by 7 bases; junction bases not matched to a gene: 11. The CDR3 is CASRRNRGIGEQYF. Written as DNA, the CDR3 is TGCGCCAGCAGGCGAAACAGGGGGATAGGGGAGCAGTACTTC. Variable domain in full (rest from reference TRBV5-1 and TRBJ2-7): KAGVTQTPRYLIKTRGQQVTLSCSPISGHRSVSWYQQTPGQGLQFLFEYFSETQRNKGNFPGRFSGRQFSNSRSEMNVSTLELGDSALYLCASRRNRGIGEQYFGPGTRLTVT.

This clonotype was counted ten times or more. The rearrangement joins TRBV12-3 or TRBV12-4 to TRBJ1-5, with D uncertain. The CDR3 runs 14 residues. Trimming cost V 7 bases and J 3 bases, with 13 bases left between them. The CDR3 sequence: CASTHGKVNQPQHF. CDR3 DNA: TGTGCCAGCACCCACGGAAAGGTCAATCAGCCCCAGCATTTT.

This clonotype was found many times. This chain links TRBV24-1 with TRBJ1-2; possible D gene TRBD1, 5 bases. This CDR3 spans 17 amino acids. Germline V lookup: CDR1 KGHDR, CDR2 SFDVKD. V gave up 4 bases and J gave up 7 bases, with 24 bases separating them. CDR3 DNA: TGTGCCACCAGTGACTCGCGCCAGAGACAGACTCCGGGTGGCTACACCTTC. Amino acids: CATSDSRQRQTPGGYTF.

This clonotype has just a few counts. This chain links TRBV9 with TRBJ1-5; 10 bases fit TRBD1. J lost 11 bases, V lost 4 bases, and 9 bases had no gene match. Germline CDR1 reads SGDLS; CDR2 reads YYNGEE. The CDR3 spans 14 residues. CDR3 protein: CASSPGTGASAQHF. CDR3 coding DNA: TGTGCCAGCAGCCCCGGGACAGGGGCCTCGGCCCAGCATTTT. The variable domain in full, completed from reference TRBV9 and TRBJ1-5, reads DSGVTQTPKHLITATGQRVTLRCSPRSGDLSVYWYQQSLDQGLQFLIQYYNGEERAKGNILERFSAQQFPDLHSELNLSSLELGDSALYFCASSPGTGASAQHFGDGTRLSIL.

This clonotype was recorded many times. CDR3 amino acids: CASSERSGQETQYF. Written as DNA, the CDR3 is TGTGCCAGCAGTGAACGCAGCGGGCAAGAGACCCAGTACTTC. The rearrangement joins TRBV6-1 to TRBJ2-5; TRBD2 is a possible D gene (6 bases). V was clipped by 2 bases and J by 2 bases, with 9 bases between them. This CDR3 is built from 14 residues. Germline V CDR1 and CDR2: MNHNS, SASEGT.

The chain links TRBV24-1 to TRBJ2-2; 7 bases fit TRBD2. V lost 7 bases to trimming and J lost 6 bases; unmatched junction nucleotides: 7. The CDR3 consists of 14 residues. Per the germline V gene, CDR1 is KGHDR and CDR2 is SFDVKD. CDR3 protein: CATSSPAGSGELFF. CDR3 DNA sequence: TGTGCCACCAGCAGCCCAGCGGGATCCGGGGAGCTGTTTTTT.

On this clonotype: Since a far larger clone is one base different, this is likely a read error. The chain combines TRBV6-1 with TRBJ2-1; 14 nucleotides agree with TRBD2. Per germline, CDR1 MNHNS and CDR2 SASEGT. With V trimmed by 3 bases and J by 9 bases, 1 base remained unmatched. This CDR3 region has 14 residues. The CDR3 DNA follows: TGTGCCAGCAGTGAGACTAGCGGGAGGGGTGAGCAGTTCTTC. Its protein product is CASSETSGRGEQFF.

This clonotype has a count of ten or more. The chain carries TRBV19 and TRBJ2-2; D could derive from TRBD1 or TRBD2 (6 bases each). Germline lookup yields CDR1 LNHDA and CDR2 SQIVND (reference sequence). The CDR3 loop spans 15 amino acids. V was shortened by 6 bases and J by 2 bases, with 13 bases between the two germline ends. The CDR3, as DNA: TGTGCCAGTAGCCTAGGGGGGCCCAACACCGGGGAGCTGTTTTTT. It translates to CASSLGGPNTGELFF.

The chain is built from TRBV3-1 and TRBJ1-2; weak D call: TRBD1 (5 bases). Trimming stripped 6 bases from V and 0 bases from J, with 11 bases between. The CDR3 is 14 residues long. Germline V CDR1 and CDR2: LGHDT, YNNKEL (reference sequence). Here the CDR3 reads CASRRGLANYGYTF. The CDR3 DNA reads as TGTGCCAGCAGGCGGGGGTTAGCTAACTATGGCTACACCTTC.

This clonotype has only a few counts. The junction and the germline gene differ at one end; a read error may be behind it. V and J are TRBV7-2 and TRBJ1-1; D is undetermined. Germline V lookup: CDR1 SGHTA, CDR2 FQGNSA. There are 13 residues in the CDR3. CDR3 sequence: CASSLETATEVFF. As DNA, the CDR3 is TGTGCCAGCAGCTTAGAAACGGCTACTGAAGTTTTCTTT.

This clonotype was found many times. V usage is TRBV7-9 and J usage is TRBJ2-7; TRBD2 matches at 8 bases. This CDR3 comprises 14 residues. The V segment lost 7 bases and the J segment 6 bases; nucleotides outside the gene matches: 11. Germline V CDR1 and CDR2: SEHNR, FQNEAQ (reference sequence). This CDR3 reads CASKKLAEGFEQYF. CDR3 in DNA: TGTGCCAGCAAGAAACTAGCGGAGGGATTCGAGCAGTACTTC.

This clonotype was picked up many times. V usage is TRBV12-3 or TRBV12-4 and J usage is TRBJ1-4; a possible D gene is TRBD1 (6 bases). Trimming pared 2 bases from V and 7 bases from J, leaving 14 bases between. This CDR3 is 15 amino acids long. The CDR3 loop reads CASSLRGRKSEKLFF. Here the CDR3 DNA reads TGTGCCAGCAGTTTACGGGGGCGAAAGTCTGAAAAACTGTTTTTT.

This clonotype was counted at least ten times. The chain carries TRBV7-2 and TRBJ2-7, with 9 bases aligning to TRBD1. With 4 bases clipped from V and 2 bases from J, the junction kept 6 bases outside the gene matches. CDR3 size: 15 residues. Germline V gives CDR1 SGHTA, CDR2 FQGNSA. CDR3 in DNA: TGTGCCAGCAGCTATGGGGGACAGGGCACCTACGAGCAGTACTTC. It codes for CASSYGGQGTYEQYF.

The genes are TRBV14 and TRBJ2-2; a possible D gene is TRBD2 (6 bases). The CDR3 has 16 amino acids. Germline assignment: CDR1 SGHDN and CDR2 FVKESK. The V end lost 4 bases, the J end lost 0 bases, and 12 bases lay between the germline ends. CDR3 loop: CASSPPGVANTGELFF. For the CDR3, the DNA is TGTGCCAGCAGCCCCCCGGGGGTTGCGAACACCGGGGAGCTGTTTTTT.